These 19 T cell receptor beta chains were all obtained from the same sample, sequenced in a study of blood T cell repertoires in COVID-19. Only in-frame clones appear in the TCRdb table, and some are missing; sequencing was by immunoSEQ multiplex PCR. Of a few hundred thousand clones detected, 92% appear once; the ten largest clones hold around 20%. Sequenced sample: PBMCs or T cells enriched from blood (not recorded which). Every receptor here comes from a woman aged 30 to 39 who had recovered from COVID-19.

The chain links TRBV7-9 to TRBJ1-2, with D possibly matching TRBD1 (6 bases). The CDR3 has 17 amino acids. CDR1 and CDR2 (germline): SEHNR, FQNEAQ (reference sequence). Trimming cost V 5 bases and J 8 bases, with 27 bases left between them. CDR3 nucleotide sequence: TGTGCCAGCAGCCCCCCACCAAGACAGGACACATTCGGGGGCTACACCTTC. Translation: CASSPPPRQDTFGGYTF.

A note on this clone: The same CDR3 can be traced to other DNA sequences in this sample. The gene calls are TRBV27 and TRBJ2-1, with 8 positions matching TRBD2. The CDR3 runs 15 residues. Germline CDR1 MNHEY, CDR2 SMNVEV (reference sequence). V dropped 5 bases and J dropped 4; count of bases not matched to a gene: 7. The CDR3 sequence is CASSTGTSGYNEQFF. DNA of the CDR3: TGTGCCAGCAGTACCGGGACTAGTGGTTACAATGAGCAGTTCTTC.

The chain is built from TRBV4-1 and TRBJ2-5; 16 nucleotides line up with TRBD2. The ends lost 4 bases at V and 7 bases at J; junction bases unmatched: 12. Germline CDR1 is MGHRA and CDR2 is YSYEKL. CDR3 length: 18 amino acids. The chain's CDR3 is CASSPHDLGTSGRGTQYF. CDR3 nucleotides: TGCGCCAGCAGCCCTCACGACCTCGGGACTAGCGGGAGGGGGACCCAGTACTTC.

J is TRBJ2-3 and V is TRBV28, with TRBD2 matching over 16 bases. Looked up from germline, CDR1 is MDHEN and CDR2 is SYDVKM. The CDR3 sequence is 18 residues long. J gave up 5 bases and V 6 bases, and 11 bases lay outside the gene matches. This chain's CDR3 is CASRTPGLAGGPGDTQYF. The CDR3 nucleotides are TGTGCCAGCAGGACGCCGGGACTAGCGGGGGGGCCCGGAGATACGCAGTATTTT. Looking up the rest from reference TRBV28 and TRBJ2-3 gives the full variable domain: DVKVTQSSRYLVKRTGEKVFLECVQDMDHENMFWYRQDPGLGLRLIYFSYDVKMKEKGDIPEGYSVSREKKERFSLILESASTNQTSMYLCASRTPGLAGGPGDTQYFGPGTRLTVL.

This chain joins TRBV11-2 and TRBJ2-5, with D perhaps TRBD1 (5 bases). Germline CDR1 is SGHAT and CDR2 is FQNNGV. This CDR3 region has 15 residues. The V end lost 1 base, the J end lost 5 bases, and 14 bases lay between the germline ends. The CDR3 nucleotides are TGTGCCAGCAGCTTAGGGGCAGGGATTTTGGAGACCCAGTACTTC. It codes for CASSLGAGILETQYF.

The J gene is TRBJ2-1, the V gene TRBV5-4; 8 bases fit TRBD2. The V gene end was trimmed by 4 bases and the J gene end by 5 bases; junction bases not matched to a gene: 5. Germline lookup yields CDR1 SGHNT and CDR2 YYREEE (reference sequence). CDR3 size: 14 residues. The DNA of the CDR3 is TGTGCCAGCAGCCTGTCACTAGCGGACAATGAGCAGTTCTTC. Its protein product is CASSLSLADNEQFF.

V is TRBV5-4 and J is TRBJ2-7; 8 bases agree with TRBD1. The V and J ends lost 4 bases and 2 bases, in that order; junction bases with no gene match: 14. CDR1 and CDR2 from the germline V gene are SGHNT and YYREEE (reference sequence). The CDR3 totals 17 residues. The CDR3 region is CASSLKLRDRGTYEQYF. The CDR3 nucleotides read TGTGCCAGCAGCCTTAAGTTGCGCGACAGGGGCACCTACGAGCAGTACTTC.

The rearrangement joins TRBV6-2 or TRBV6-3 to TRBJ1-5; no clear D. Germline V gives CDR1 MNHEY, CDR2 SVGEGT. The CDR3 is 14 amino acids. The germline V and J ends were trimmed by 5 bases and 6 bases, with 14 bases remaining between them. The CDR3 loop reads CASSHPEERQPQHF. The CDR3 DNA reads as TGTGCCAGCAGTCACCCAGAGGAGCGTCAGCCCCAGCATTTT.

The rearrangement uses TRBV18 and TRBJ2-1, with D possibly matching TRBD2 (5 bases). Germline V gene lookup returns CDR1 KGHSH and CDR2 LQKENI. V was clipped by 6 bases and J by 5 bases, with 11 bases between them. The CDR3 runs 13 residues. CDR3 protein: CASSPTRDNEQFF. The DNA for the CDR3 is TGTGCCAGCTCCCCGACGAGGGACAATGAGCAGTTCTTC. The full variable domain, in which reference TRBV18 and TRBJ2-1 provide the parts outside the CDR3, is NAGVMQNPRHLVRRRGQEARLRCSPMKGHSHVYWYRQLPEEGLKFMVYLQKENIIDESGMPKERFSAEFPKEGPSILRIQQVVRGDSAAYFCASSPTRDNEQFFGPGTRLTVL.

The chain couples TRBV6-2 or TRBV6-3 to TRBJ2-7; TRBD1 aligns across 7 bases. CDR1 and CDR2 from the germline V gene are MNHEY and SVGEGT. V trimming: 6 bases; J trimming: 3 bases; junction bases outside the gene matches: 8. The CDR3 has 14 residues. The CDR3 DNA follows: TGTGCCAGCAGCCTACTAGGACAGGACTACGAGCAGTACTTC. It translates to CASSLLGQDYEQYF.

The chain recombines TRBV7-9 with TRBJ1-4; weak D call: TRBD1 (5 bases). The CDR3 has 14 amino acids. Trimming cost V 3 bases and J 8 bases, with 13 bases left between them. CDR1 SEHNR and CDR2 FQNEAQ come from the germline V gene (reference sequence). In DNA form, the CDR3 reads TGTGCCAGCAGCTTTGCAGGGCAGGAGGAAAAACTGTTTTTT. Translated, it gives CASSFAGQEEKLFF. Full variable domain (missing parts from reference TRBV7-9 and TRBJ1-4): DTGVSQNPRHKITKRGQNVTFRCDPISEHNRLYWYRQTLGQGPEFLTYFQNEAQLEKSRLLSDRFSAERPKGSFSTLEIQRTEQGDSAMYLCASSFAGQEEKLFFGSGTQLSVL.

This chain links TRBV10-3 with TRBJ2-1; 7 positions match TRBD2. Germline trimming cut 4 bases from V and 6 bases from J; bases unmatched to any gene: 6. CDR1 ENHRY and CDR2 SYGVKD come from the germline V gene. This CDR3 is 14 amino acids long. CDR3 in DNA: TGTGCCATCAGTGTGGCTAGCGGTATCAATGAGCAGTTCTTC. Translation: CAISVASGINEQFF.

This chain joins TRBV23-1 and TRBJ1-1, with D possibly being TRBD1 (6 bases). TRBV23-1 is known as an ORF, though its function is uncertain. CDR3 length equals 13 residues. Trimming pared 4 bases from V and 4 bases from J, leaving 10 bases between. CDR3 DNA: TGCGCCAGCAGTCCCAGGGGTTGCACTGAAGCTTTCTTT. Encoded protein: CASSPRGCTEAFF.

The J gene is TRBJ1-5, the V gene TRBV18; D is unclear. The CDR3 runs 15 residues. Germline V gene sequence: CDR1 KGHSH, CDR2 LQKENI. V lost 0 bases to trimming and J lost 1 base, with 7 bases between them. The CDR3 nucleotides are TGTGCCAGCTCACCACCGGGGAGCAGCAATCAGCCCCAGCATTTT. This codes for CASSPPGSSNQPQHF.

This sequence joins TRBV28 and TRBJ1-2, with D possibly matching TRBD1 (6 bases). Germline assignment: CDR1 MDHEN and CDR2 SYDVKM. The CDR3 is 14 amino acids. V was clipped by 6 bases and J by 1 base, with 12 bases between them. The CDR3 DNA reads TGTGCCAGCAGGCCAGGGGCGATTAACTATGGCTACACCTTC. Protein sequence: CASRPGAINYGYTF.

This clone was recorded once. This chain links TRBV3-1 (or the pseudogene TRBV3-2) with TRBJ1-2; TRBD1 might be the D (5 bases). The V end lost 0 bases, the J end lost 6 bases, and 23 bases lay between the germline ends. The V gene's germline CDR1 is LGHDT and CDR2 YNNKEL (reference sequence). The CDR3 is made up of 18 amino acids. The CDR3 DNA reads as TGTGCCAGCAGCCAAGATTTTCCCGGGGGTTCGTATCCTAATGGCTACACCTTC. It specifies CASSQDFPGGSYPNGYTF.

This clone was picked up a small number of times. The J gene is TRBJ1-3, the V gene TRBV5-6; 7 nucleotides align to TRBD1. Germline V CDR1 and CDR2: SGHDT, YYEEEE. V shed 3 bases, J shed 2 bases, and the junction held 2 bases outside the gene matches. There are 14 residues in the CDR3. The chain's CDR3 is CASSYTGAGNTIYF. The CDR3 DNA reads TGTGCCAGCAGCTACACAGGGGCTGGAAACACCATATATTTT.

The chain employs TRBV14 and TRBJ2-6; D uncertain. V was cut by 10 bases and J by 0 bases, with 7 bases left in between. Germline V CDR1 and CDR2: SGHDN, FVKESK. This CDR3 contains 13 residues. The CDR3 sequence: CATGSSGANVLTF. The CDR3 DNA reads TGTGCCACTGGCAGCTCTGGGGCCAACGTCCTGACTTTC.

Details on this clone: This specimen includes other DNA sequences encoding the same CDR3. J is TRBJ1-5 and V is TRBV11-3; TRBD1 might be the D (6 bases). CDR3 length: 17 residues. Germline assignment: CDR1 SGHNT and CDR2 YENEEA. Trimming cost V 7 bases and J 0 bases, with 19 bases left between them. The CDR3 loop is CASTSDQDSYSNQPQHF. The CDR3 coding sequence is TGTGCCAGCACCTCGGATCAGGACAGCTATAGCAATCAGCCCCAGCATTTT.